The rows below give T cell receptor beta chains drawn from one sample of a study. MiXCR was run by TCRdb on the 5' RACE reads, yielding one entry per CDR3 protein. The sample holds under 60,000 distinct CDR3 sequences, 28% seen once. Sequenced material: naive CD4+ T cells sorted from blood. Receptor source: a female donor with breast cancer. The CDR3 runs from the conserved cysteine through the conserved F or W. D genes are given only for firm matches. A row's size may be missing; if present it is once, few, many or a size class.

len	abundance	d_gene	v_gene	j_gene	CDR3nt	CDR3aa
14	many	TRBD1	TRBV6-2/TRBV6-3	TRBJ2-7	TGTGCCAGCGCCCGGGACAGGGTCTCCTACGAGCAGTACTTC	CASARDRVSYEQYF
13	-	-	TRBV3-1	TRBJ2-1	TGTGCCAGCAGCCAAACCAGAAACAATGAGCAGTTCTTC	CASSQTRNNEQFF
15	-	TRBD1	TRBV7-3	TRBJ1-1	TGTGCCAGCAGCGCCACGACAGGGATGAACACTGAAGCTTTCTTT	CASSATTGMNTEAFF
14	few	-	TRBV7-6	TRBJ2-3	TGTGCCAGCAGCTTAGCCCAGGGAAGGGATACGCAGTATTTT	CASSLAQGRDTQYF
15	many	-	TRBV6-1	TRBJ1-5	TGTGCCAGCAGTCCTTATGGGACCGGCAATCAGCCCCAGCATTTT	CASSPYGTGNQPQHF
15	-	-	TRBV15	TRBJ2-1	TGTGCCACCAGTAGAGTGGGGGCTGGGGGCAATGAGCAGTTCTTC	CATSRVGAGGNEQFF
14	few	TRBD1	TRBV7-9	TRBJ2-7	TGTGCCAGCAGCTTGTTTCAGGGGGTGGACGAGCAGTACTTC	CASSLFQGVDEQYF
13	-	-	TRBV20-1	TRBJ1-2	TGCAGTCCCGATGAGAGAAGGAACTATGGCTACACCTTC	CSPDERRNYGYTF
15	-	-	TRBV5-1	TRBJ1-1	TGCGCCAGCAGCTTGGGTTGGCAGGGGAACACTGAAGCTTTCTTT	CASSLGWQGNTEAFF
13	many	TRBD1	TRBV29-1	TRBJ1-2	TGCAGCGTTGAAAGGGACAGGGGATATGGCTACACCTTC	CSVERDRGYGYTF